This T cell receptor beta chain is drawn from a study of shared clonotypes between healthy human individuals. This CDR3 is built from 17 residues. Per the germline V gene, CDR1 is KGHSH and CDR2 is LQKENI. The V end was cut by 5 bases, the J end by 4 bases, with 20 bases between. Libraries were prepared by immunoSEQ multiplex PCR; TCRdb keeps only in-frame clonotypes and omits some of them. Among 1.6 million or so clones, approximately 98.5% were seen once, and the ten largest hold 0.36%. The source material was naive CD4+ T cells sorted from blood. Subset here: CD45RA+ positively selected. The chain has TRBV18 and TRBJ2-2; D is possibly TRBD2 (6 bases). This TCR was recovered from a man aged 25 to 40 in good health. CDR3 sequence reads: CASSSLNGGVSTGELFF. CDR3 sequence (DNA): TGTGCCAGCTCATCACTTAACGGGGGTGTAAGCACCGGGGAGCTGTTTTTT.